The present TCR beta chain was sequenced within a study of T cell repertoires in cytomegalovirus infection. Study overall: Matching HLA type, along with CMV infection, was indicated by public TCR beta signatures.

CDR1 and CDR2 from the germline V gene are SGHKS and YYEKEE (reference sequence). The ends were cut back, 4 bases at V and 3 bases at J, with 18 bases in the middle. The CDR3 covers 16 residues. One entry per CDR3 protein results from TCRdb running MiXCR on the reads. This table holds 300,000 to 400,000 distinct CDR3 sequences, roughly 18% found once. Concerning this clonotype: Its specificity is not known.

Points from the study as a whole: Carriage of CMV together with the relevant HLA was identifiable through cumulative public TCR beta family frequency.

This TCR derives from a human donor in good health (CMV status not recorded). Some clones in this sample may be carry-over from other donors' samples. The rearrangement joins TRBV5-5 to TRBJ2-3, with D unclear. Sequencing used PBMCs. CDR3 residues: CASSRRVQSVTDTQYF. DNA for the CDR3: TGTGCCAGCAGCCGAAGAGTACAGTCCGTGACAGATACGCAGTATTTT.